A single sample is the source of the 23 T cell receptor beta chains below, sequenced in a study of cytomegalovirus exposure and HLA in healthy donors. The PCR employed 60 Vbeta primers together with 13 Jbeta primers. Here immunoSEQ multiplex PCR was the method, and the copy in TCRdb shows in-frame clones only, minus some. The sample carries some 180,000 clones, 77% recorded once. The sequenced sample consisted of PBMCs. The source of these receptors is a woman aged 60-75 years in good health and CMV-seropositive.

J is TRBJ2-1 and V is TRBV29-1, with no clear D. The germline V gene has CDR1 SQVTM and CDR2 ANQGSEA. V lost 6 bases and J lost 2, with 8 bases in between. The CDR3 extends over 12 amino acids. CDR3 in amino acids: CSVGPTYNEQFF. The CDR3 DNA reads TGCAGCGTGGGCCCAACCTACAATGAGCAGTTCTTC.

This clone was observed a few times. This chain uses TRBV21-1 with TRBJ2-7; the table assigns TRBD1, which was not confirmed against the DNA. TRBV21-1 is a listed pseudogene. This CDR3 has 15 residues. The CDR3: CASSKRRRQGGEQYF. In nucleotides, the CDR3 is TGTGCCAGCAGCAAAAGAAGGCGCCAGGGTGGCGAGCAGTACTTC.

The CDR3 is CASGQGWGNEQFF. In nucleotides, the CDR3 is TGTGCCAGCGGACAGGGGTGGGGCAATGAGCAGTTCTTC. The gene calls are TRBV28 and TRBJ2-1; 9 bases align to TRBD1. Germline CDR1 is MDHEN and CDR2 is SYDVKM. This CDR3 has 13 residues. With V trimmed by 8 bases and J by 6 bases, 5 bases remained unmatched. The full variable domain, its missing parts supplied by reference TRBV28 and TRBJ2-1, is DVKVTQSSRYLVKRTGEKVFLECVQDMDHENMFWYRQDPGLGLRLIYFSYDVKMKEKGDIPEGYSVSREKKERFSLILESASTNQTSMYLCASGQGWGNEQFFGPGTRLTVL.

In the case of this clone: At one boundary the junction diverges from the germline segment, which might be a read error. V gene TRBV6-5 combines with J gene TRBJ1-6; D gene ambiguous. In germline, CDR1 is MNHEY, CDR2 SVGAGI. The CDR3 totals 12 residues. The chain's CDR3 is CGSNEYNSPLHF. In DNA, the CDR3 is TGTGGCAGCAACGAGTATAATTCACCCCTCCACTTT.

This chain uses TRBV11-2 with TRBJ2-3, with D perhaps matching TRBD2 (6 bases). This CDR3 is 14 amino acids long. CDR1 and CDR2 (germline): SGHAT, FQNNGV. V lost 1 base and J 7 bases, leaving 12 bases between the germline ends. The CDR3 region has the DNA TGTGCCAGCAGCTTAGCCTCGGGACTTAATACGCAGTATTTT. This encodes CASSLASGLNTQYF. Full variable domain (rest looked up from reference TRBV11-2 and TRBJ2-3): EAGVAQSPRYKIIEKRQSVAFWCNPISGHATLYWYQQILGQGPKLLIQFQNNGVVDDSQLPKDRFSAERLKGVDSTLKIQPAKLEDSAVYLCASSLASGLNTQYFGPGTRLTVL.

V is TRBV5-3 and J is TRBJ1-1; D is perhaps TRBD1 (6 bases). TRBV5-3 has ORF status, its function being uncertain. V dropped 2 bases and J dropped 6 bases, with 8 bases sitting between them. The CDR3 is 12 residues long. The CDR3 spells CARSLQGSEAFF. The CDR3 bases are TGTGCCAGAAGCTTACAGGGATCTGAAGCTTTCTTT.

The CDR3 nucleotides read TGTGCCAGCAGCTTGGGGACTAACCAAGAGACCCAGTACTTC. Translation gives CASSLGTNQETQYF. This chain uses TRBV7-6 with TRBJ2-5, with TRBD2 matching 7 bases. Germline CDR1 is SGHVS and CDR2 is FNYEAQ. CDR3 size: 14 residues. The V gene end was trimmed by 3 bases and the J gene end by 0 bases; junction bases not matched to a gene: 1. The whole variable domain, remainder taken from reference TRBV7-6 and TRBJ2-5, is GAGVSQSPRYKVTKRGQDVALRCDPISGHVSLYWYRQALGQGPEFLTYFNYEAQQDKSGLPNDRFSAERPEGSISTLTIQRTEQRDSAMYRCASSLGTNQETQYFGPGTRLLVL.

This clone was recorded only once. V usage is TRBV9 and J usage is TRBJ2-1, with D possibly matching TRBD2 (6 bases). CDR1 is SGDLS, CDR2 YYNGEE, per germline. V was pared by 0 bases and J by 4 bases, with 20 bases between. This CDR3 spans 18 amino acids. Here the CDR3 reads CASSVGVGEAAPYNEQFF. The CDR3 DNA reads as TGTGCCAGCAGCGTAGGAGTGGGGGAGGCGGCTCCATACAATGAGCAGTTCTTC.

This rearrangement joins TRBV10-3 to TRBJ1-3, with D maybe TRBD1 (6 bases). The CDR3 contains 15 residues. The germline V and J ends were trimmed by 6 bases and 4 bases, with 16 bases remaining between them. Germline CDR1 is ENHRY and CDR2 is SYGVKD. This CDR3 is CAIRTDSPNGNTIYF. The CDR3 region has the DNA TGTGCCATCAGGACGGACAGCCCAAACGGAAACACCATATATTTT.

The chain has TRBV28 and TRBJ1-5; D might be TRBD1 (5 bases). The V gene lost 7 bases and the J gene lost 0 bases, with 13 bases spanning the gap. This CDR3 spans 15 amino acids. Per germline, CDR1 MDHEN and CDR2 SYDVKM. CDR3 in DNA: TGTGCCAGCACGTCGGGGGGAAGTAGCAATCAGCCCCAGCATTTT. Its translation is CASTSGGSSNQPQHF.

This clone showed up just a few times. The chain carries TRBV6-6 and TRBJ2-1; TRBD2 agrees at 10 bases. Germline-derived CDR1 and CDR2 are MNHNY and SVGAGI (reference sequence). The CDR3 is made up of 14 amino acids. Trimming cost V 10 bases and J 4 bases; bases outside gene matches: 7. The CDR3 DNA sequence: TGTGCCATAAGAGCGGGAGGGCGTTACAATGAGCAGTTCTTC. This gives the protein CAIRAGGRYNEQFF.

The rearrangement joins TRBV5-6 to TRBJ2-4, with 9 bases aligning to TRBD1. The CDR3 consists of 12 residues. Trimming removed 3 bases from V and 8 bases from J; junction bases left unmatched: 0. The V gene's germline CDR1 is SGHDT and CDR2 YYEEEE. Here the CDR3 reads CASSWDRDIQYF. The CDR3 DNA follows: TGTGCCAGCAGCTGGGACAGGGACATTCAGTACTTC.

Here the CDR3 reads CASSGTLNEQFF. The CDR3, as DNA: TGTGCCAGCTCAGGGACACTCAATGAGCAGTTCTTC. V gene TRBV18 combines with J gene TRBJ2-1, with a weak D call TRBD1 (6 bases). Trimming took 5 bases from V and 6 from J, leaving 8 bases between them. The CDR3 is made up of 12 amino acids. Germline-derived CDR1 and CDR2 are KGHSH and LQKENI. Complete variable domain (other parts from reference TRBV18 and TRBJ2-1): NAGVMQNPRHLVRRRGQEARLRCSPMKGHSHVYWYRQLPEEGLKFMVYLQKENIIDESGMPKERFSAEFPKEGPSILRIQQVVRGDSAAYFCASSGTLNEQFFGPGTRLTVL.

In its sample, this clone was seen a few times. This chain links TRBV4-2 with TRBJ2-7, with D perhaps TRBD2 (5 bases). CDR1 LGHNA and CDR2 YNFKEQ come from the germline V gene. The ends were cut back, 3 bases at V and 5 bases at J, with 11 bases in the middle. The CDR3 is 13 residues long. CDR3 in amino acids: CASSQLGVDEQYF. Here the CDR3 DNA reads TGTGCCAGCAGCCAGCTCGGGGTTGACGAGCAGTACTTC.

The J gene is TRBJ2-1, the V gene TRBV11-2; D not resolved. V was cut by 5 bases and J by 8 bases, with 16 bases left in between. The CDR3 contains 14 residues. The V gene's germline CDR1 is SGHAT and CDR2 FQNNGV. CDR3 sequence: CASSPRQVSDEQFF. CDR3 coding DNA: TGTGCCAGCAGCCCCCGGCAGGTTTCGGATGAGCAGTTCTTC.

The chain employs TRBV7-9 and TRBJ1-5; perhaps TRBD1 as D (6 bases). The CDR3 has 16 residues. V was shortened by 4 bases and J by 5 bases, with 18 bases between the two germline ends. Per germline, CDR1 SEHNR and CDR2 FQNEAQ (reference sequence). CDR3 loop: CASSWGLGGVHQPQHF. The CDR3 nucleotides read TGTGCCAGCAGCTGGGGTTTAGGGGGGGTTCATCAGCCCCAGCATTTT.

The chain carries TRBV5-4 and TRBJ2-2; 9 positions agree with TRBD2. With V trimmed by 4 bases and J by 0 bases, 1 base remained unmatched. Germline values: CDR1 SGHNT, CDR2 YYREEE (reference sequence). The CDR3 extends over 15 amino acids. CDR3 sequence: CASSRTSANTGELFF. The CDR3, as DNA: TGTGCCAGCAGCAGGACTAGCGCGAACACCGGGGAGCTGTTTTTT.

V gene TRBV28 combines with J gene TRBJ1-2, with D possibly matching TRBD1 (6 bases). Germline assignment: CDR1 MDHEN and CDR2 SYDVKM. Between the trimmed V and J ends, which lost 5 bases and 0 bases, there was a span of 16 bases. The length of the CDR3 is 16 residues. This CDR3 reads CASSTRGTITNYGYTF. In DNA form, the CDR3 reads TGTGCCAGCAGTACCAGGGGAACGATAACTAACTATGGCTACACCTTC.

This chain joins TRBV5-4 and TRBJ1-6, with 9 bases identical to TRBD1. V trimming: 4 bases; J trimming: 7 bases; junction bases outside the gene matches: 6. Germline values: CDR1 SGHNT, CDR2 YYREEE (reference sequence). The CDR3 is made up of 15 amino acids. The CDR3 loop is CASSAGQGGNSPLHF. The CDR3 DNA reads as TGTGCCAGCAGCGCGGGACAGGGCGGGAATTCACCCCTCCACTTT.

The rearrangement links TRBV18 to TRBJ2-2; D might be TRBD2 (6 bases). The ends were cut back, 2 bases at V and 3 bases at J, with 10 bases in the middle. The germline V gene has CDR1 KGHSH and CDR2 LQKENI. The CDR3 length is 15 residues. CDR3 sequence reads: CASSPYGSDTGELFF. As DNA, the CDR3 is TGTGCCAGCTCACCATACGGGAGTGACACCGGGGAGCTGTTTTTT.

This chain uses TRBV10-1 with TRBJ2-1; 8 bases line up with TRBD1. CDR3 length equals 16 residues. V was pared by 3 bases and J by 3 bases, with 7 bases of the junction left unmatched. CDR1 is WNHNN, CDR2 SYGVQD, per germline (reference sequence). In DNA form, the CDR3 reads TGCGCCAGCAGTGACCCCCGGGACAGGAGCTACAATGAGCAGTTCTTC. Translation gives CASSDPRDRSYNEQFF.

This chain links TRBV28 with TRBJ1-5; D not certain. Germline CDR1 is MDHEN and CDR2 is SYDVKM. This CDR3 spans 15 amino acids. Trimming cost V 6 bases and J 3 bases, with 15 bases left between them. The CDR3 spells CASSPAAGANQPQHF. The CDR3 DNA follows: TGTGCCAGCAGCCCCGCGGCGGGAGCCAATCAGCCCCAGCATTTT.

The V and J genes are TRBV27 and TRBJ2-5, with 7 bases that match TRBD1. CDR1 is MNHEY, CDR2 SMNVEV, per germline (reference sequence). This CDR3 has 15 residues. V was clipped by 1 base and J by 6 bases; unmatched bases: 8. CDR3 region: CASSLLGTGVQTQYF. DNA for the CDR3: TGTGCCAGCAGTTTATTGGGAACAGGGGTCCAGACCCAGTACTTC.